The next 20 T cell receptor beta chains were all read from a single sample in a study of vaccination and CD4 T cells after COVID-19. Their specific antigens are unknown. Treatment given: roughly ten-day PBMC culture with coronavirus spike peptide pools or control peptides (ViraFEST assay). At the Johns Hopkins FTIC core, DNA taken from cultured CD4+ T cells was sequenced by way of the Oncomine TCR Beta short-read assay. A single record per CDR3 protein comes from TCRdb applying MiXCR to the PCR reads. The table lists 9,500 to 14,000 distinct CDR3 sequences, about two fifths of them singletons. Input material: CD4+ T cells from blood, cultured in vitro. The receptor set was obtained from a human donor who had recovered from COVID-19.

The chain links TRBV7-3 to TRBJ1-1, with D possibly matching TRBD1 (6 bases). The germline V gene has CDR1 SGHTA and CDR2 FQGTGA. This CDR3 is 15 amino acids long. The V and J ends lost 1 base and 8 bases respectively, with 17 bases between them. CDR3 nucleotides: TGTGCCAGCAGCTTAATACAGGGCCAAAAGGGGGAAGCTTTCTTT. This sequence encodes CASSLIQGQKGEAFF.

This clonotype was counted a few times. The J gene is TRBJ2-1, the V gene TRBV27, with D possibly matching TRBD2 (6 bases). CDR1 is MNHEY, CDR2 SMNVEV, per germline (reference sequence). This CDR3 contains 15 residues. The germline V and J ends were trimmed by 2 bases and 4 bases, with 12 bases remaining between them. The CDR3 sequence: CASSLESGLYNEQFF. In DNA form, the CDR3 reads TGTGCCAGCAGTTTAGAAAGCGGACTATACAATGAGCAGTTCTTC.

This clonotype was seen just once. The rearrangement uses TRBV11-3 and TRBJ2-1; D is unclear. V was trimmed by 6 bases and J by 4 bases, leaving 16 bases between them. The CDR3 runs 15 residues. CDR1 and CDR2 from the germline V gene are SGHNT and YENEEA. CDR3 nucleotide sequence: TGTGCCAGCAGTCCCCTGGAACCGACGTACAATGAGCAGTTCTTC. Encoded protein: CASSPLEPTYNEQFF.

This clonotype was seen more than once but under ten times. V is TRBV11-3 and J is TRBJ2-5, with TRBD2 identical over 12 bases. Germline values: CDR1 SGHNT, CDR2 YENEEA. The CDR3 loop spans 16 amino acids. Trimming took 5 bases from V and 1 from J; bases not matched to a gene: 5. CDR3 protein: CASSIGLAGTQETQYF. In DNA form, the CDR3 reads TGTGCCAGCAGCATTGGACTAGCGGGGACCCAAGAGACCCAGTACTTC.

The chain is built from TRBV9 and TRBJ1-3, with D unresolved. CDR3 length equals 12 residues. Per germline, CDR1 SGDLS and CDR2 YYNGEE. V lost 2 bases to trimming and J lost 4 bases, with 4 bases between them. The CDR3 protein is CASSVYGNTIYF. The CDR3 DNA follows: TGTGCCAGCAGCGTCTACGGAAACACCATATATTTT.

Concerning this clonotype itself: One junction end disagrees with the germline gene, perhaps due to a read error. The chain combines TRBV23-1 with TRBJ2-4; 8 bases map to TRBD1. TRBV23-1 is sorted into the ORF group, with uncertain function. The CDR3 length is 10 residues. CDR3 nucleotides: TGCGCCAGCAGTCACTCGACAGGGGACTTC. Translating it yields CASSHSTGDF.

A few counts support this clonotype. The chain combines TRBV20-1 with TRBJ2-7, with D possibly being TRBD2 (6 bases). The CDR3 consists of 12 residues. CDR1 is DFQATT and CDR2 is SNEGSKA in the germline V gene (reference sequence). With 3 bases removed from V and 6 bases from J, the gap between germline ends came to 12 bases. The CDR3 loop reads CSASPKAGEQYF. The CDR3 DNA follows: TGCAGTGCTAGCCCAAAAGCGGGCGAGCAGTACTTC.

The chain employs TRBV7-2 and TRBJ1-2; D unresolved. This CDR3 has 16 amino acids. Germline CDR1 is SGHTA and CDR2 is FQGNSA. Trimming pared 2 bases from V and 5 bases from J, leaving 18 bases between. The CDR3 sequence is CASSLLRHTGTYGYTF. For the CDR3, the DNA is TGTGCCAGCAGCTTACTTCGTCATACTGGAACGTATGGCTACACCTTC.

The rearrangement uses TRBV6-2 or TRBV6-3 and TRBJ2-1; TRBD2 matches at 7 bases. V lost 6 bases and J lost 5; bases outside the gene matches: 4. The CDR3 has 13 residues. Germline lookup yields CDR1 MNHEY and CDR2 SVGEGT. The CDR3 loop reads CASSGTNNNEQFF. The CDR3 region has the DNA TGTGCCAGCAGCGGGACTAATAACAATGAGCAGTTCTTC.

This clonotype came up a few times. The rearrangement uses TRBV20-1 and TRBJ2-7; TRBD2 agrees at 9 bases. This CDR3 contains 16 residues. Unmatched junction bases numbered 14, after V lost 1 base and J lost 7 bases. Germline V lookup: CDR1 DFQATT, CDR2 SNEGSKA (reference sequence). CDR3 amino acids: CSARGSRLAGAIEQYF. In DNA, the CDR3 is TGCAGTGCTAGAGGTTCCCGTTTAGCGGGAGCTATAGAGCAGTACTTC.

A few counts support this clonotype. This chain links TRBV20-1 with TRBJ1-2; D might be TRBD1 (5 bases). Trimming removed 5 bases at V and 5 bases at J, with 12 bases between. This CDR3 is built from 12 residues. Germline CDR1 and CDR2: DFQATT and SNEGSKA (reference sequence). The CDR3 DNA reads TGCAGTGCTGTAGGAGCAGGGTATGGCTACACCTTC. Translation gives CSAVGAGYGYTF.

This clonotype occurred a few times. The chain uses TRBV6-1 and TRBJ1-6, with 7 positions matching TRBD1. CDR3 size: 14 residues. V was pared by 7 bases and J by 8 bases, with 8 bases of the junction left unmatched. Germline assignment: CDR1 MNHNS and CDR2 SASEGT. CDR3 region: CASTWDRGDSPLHF. CDR3 bases: TGTGCCAGCACCTGGGACAGAGGTGATTCACCCCTCCACTTT.

The gene calls are TRBV25-1 and TRBJ2-5; TRBD2 aligns across 12 bases. The CDR3 spans 15 residues. In germline, CDR1 is MGHDK, CDR2 SYGVNS. The V gene end was trimmed by 8 bases and the J gene end by 2 bases; junction bases not matched to a gene: 6. The CDR3 region has the DNA TGTGCCAGCTCCCCGACTAGCGGGAGACAAGAGACCCAGTACTTC. Protein product: CASSPTSGRQETQYF.

This clonotype showed up just a few times. The J gene is TRBJ1-1, the V gene TRBV20-1; D possibly corresponds to TRBD1 (5 bases). Trimming left V 2 bases short and J 1 base short, with 11 bases between. The CDR3 totals 14 residues. The germline CDR1 and CDR2 sequences are DFQATT and SNEGSKA (reference sequence). The CDR3 reads CSARTAGSNTEAFF. In DNA, the CDR3 is TGCAGTGCTAGAACGGCAGGGTCGAACACTGAAGCTTTCTTT.

V and J are TRBV20-1 and TRBJ2-3; 14 bases align to TRBD2. V was pared by 4 bases and J by 0 bases, with 12 bases of the junction left unmatched. The CDR3 is 19 residues long. CDR1 is DFQATT and CDR2 is SNEGSKA in the germline V gene (reference sequence). The CDR3 bases are TGCAGTGCTACTTACTACGGGACTAGCGGGAGATCTAGCACAGATACGCAGTATTTT. Its protein product is CSATYYGTSGRSSTDTQYF.

The genes are TRBV18 and TRBJ2-7; D is ambiguous. In germline, CDR1 is KGHSH, CDR2 LQKENI. The CDR3 is made up of 11 amino acids. V was clipped by 5 bases and J by 0 bases, with 2 bases between them. The CDR3 spells CASSSSYEQYF. The CDR3 DNA is TGTGCCAGCTCATCCTCCTACGAGCAGTACTTC.

V gene TRBV10-3 combines with J gene TRBJ2-1; 12 bases agree with TRBD2. This CDR3 spans 17 amino acids. The germline V gene has CDR1 ENHRY and CDR2 SYGVKD. J lost 0 bases, V lost 2 bases, and 2 bases had no gene match. The CDR3 DNA sequence: TGTGCCATCAGTGAGCTAGCGGGAGGGAGCTCCTACAATGAGCAGTTCTTC. Amino acids: CAISELAGGSSYNEQFF.

The gene calls are TRBV9 and TRBJ2-5; D might be TRBD1 (6 bases). V lost 2 bases, J lost 2 bases, and 16 bases lay in between. Germline lookup yields CDR1 SGDLS and CDR2 YYNGEE. The length of the CDR3 is 16 residues. In DNA, the CDR3 is TGTGCCAGCAGCGTGGACCGGGACAACCCTCAAGAGACCCAGTACTTC. Protein sequence: CASSVDRDNPQETQYF. Using reference TRBV9 and TRBJ2-5 for the parts outside the CDR3, the full variable domain is DSGVTQTPKHLITATGQRVTLRCSPRSGDLSVYWYQQSLDQGLQFLIQYYNGEERAKGNILERFSAQQFPDLHSELNLSSLELGDSALYFCASSVDRDNPQETQYFGPGTRLLVL.

The table lists this clonotype with a few counts. The V and J genes are TRBV6-2 or TRBV6-3 and TRBJ1-6, with D unclear. The germline V gene has CDR1 MNHEY and CDR2 SVGEGT. V was pared by 5 bases and J by 4 bases, with 12 bases between. The length of the CDR3 is 15 residues. This chain's CDR3 is CASSAKRDYNSPLHF. The CDR3 bases are TGTGCCAGCAGTGCGAAACGGGATTATAATTCACCCCTCCACTTT.

This clonotype showed up just a few times. The chain uses TRBV27 and TRBJ2-5, with D possibly matching TRBD1 (7 bases). V was shortened by 5 bases and J by 4 bases, with 17 bases between the two germline ends. Germline-derived CDR1 and CDR2 are MNHEY and SMNVEV (reference sequence). The CDR3 extends over 15 amino acids. The CDR3: CASSADRLRGETQYF. CDR3 sequence (DNA): TGTGCCAGCAGTGCGGACAGGCTGCGGGGAGAGACCCAGTACTTC.